This T cell receptor (beta chain) stems from a study of Ad26.COV2.S vaccination and SARS-CoV-2 variants (dated by TCRdb to 2020 to 2022). As for the study more broadly: The specificity and breadth of SARS-CoV-2-reactive T cell receptors after Ad26.COV2.S vaccination were assessed by TCRbeta repertoire sequencing. The TCR-sequenced set comprised around 30 samples: some 19 Ad26.COV2.S vaccine recipients, 5 placebo recipients and 8 SARS-CoV-2 convalescent individuals. Results the study describes overall, beyond this receptor: The authors noted that the TCR breadth and depth analyses may have underestimated total T cell responses. Spike-specific TCR breadth was higher in Ad26.COV2.S recipients than in placebo recipients (P = 0.0014). Substantial breadth of spike-specific CD8+ and CD4+ T cell responses was reported after vaccination. Non-spike TCR breadth was comparable between vaccine and placebo recipients, consistent with the vaccine containing only spike.

The immunoSEQ Assay was the method used to sequence TCRbeta CDR3 regions. After extraction, genomic DNA underwent amplification by bias-controlled multiplex PCR, followed by high-throughput sequencing. The study's processing was this. To quantify the absolute abundance of each unique TCRbeta CDR3 region, sequences were collapsed and filtered. Usable DNA was measured by amplifying reference genes present in all nucleated cells, and TCRbeta template counts were normalized to that usable DNA to estimate T cell fraction. Repertoire TCRs were annotated as SARS-CoV-2-specific by exact matching of V gene, CDR3 amino acid sequence and J gene to a known reactive TCR set. The reference SARS-CoV-2 TCR set was obtained from MIRA and was filtered for enrichment in COVID-19-positive ImmuneCODE repertoires, whereby public or cross-reactive TCRs were removed. Using the MIRA antigens, annotated TCRs were further analysed by specific ORF or by position within an ORF. Depth was the summed frequency of annotated unique rearrangements, while breadth was defined as annotated unique rearrangements over total unique productive rearrangements. TCR breadth was compared between groups using two-sided Wilcoxon rank-sum tests. The table comes from immuneACCESS by way of TCRdb, which keeps in-frame sequences with V and J called. Part of the clones is missing from these tables; in studies checked, under half for an unresolved V gene and the rest for unknown reasons. Clonal size and the V and J genes are those of that table, whereas D and trimming came from the DNA. This sample comprises around 100,000 clones, around 80% of them detected only once. The ten largest make up around 16% of the sample.

Reading the label with the study, this specimen's time point is: individuals recovered from natural SARS-CoV-2 infection. Reading the germline V gene (reference sequence) gives CDR1 LGHDT and CDR2 YNNKEL. The V and J ends are trimmed by 0 bases and 5 bases, leaving 17 bases between them. Including cysteine and phenylalanine, the CDR3 has 17 amino acids. The entry retains the CDR3 DNA only, 51 bases that are in frame from base 1. As for this clone: What antigen it recognizes has not been identified. No base quality information exists; no much larger clone differs at one position.

This receptor was identified in a human donor who had recovered from COVID-19. The sequenced sample was peripheral blood, obtained after recovery from COVID-19. Recombination joined TRBV3-1 (or the pseudogene TRBV3-2) with TRBJ1-5, with the D gene not confidently named. The DNA reads TGTGCCAGCAGCCAAGAAACATCAGTGTTGCTATATCAGCCCCAGCATTTT. It translates as CASSQETSVLLYQPQHF.